The following is a TCR beta chain sequence with its context. TCRdb's table, derived via immunoSEQ multiplex PCR, lists solely in-frame clones and lacks some. Of some 300,000 clones in the sample, 89% were seen once. This specimen belongs to a study of blood T cell repertoires in COVID-19. Study background: PBMCs, B-cell-depleted T cells, or T cells were the source of the cDNA or gDNA that made up the material.

V lost 4 bases and J lost 5; bases outside the gene matches: 8. The CDR3 loop spans 14 amino acids. Germline CDR1 reads SGHRS; CDR2 reads YFSETQ. The V call is TRBV5-1, the J call TRBJ2-7; 8 positions agree with TRBD2. The source is a woman aged 30 to 39 who had recovered from COVID-19. What was sequenced was PBMCs or T cells enriched from blood (not recorded which). The CDR3 sequence: CASSPGLGGHEQYF. As DNA, the CDR3 is TGCGCCAGCAGCCCGGGACTAGGCGGCCACGAGCAGTACTTC.